One sample yielded the 32 T cell receptor beta chains listed below, sequenced in a study of blood T cell repertoires in COVID-19. The assay was immunoSEQ multiplex PCR, and TCRdb's table has in-frame clones only and misses some. The table has around 370,000 clones, 88% seen once. Sequencing was done on a sample of peripheral blood. These receptors were taken from a woman in her 70s with COVID-19, enrolled during active disease.

The rearrangement joins TRBV27 to TRBJ1-2, with 7 bases identical to TRBD1. CDR3 length: 14 residues. Germline CDR1 reads MNHEY; CDR2 reads SMNVEV (reference sequence). With 2 bases clipped from V and 5 bases from J, the junction kept 5 bases outside the gene matches. CDR3 residues: CASSLKGGGYGYTF. In nucleotides, the CDR3 is TGTGCCAGCAGTTTAAAAGGGGGCGGGTATGGCTACACCTTC.

This chain links TRBV19 with TRBJ1-1, with D possibly being TRBD1 (5 bases). The CDR3 is made up of 16 amino acids. Germline V gives CDR1 LNHDA, CDR2 SQIVND (reference sequence). Deletions cut 1 base from V and 4 bases from J, with 16 bases between. The CDR3 loop reads CASSIGVTQAATEAFF. CDR3 DNA: TGTGCCAGTAGTATAGGCGTCACACAGGCGGCCACTGAAGCTTTCTTT.

The chain employs TRBV29-1 and TRBJ2-1; 9 bases align to TRBD2. After removal of 0 bases from V and 4 bases from J, the junction contained 7 bases not matched to a gene. Germline CDR1 is SQVTM and CDR2 is ANQGSEA. This CDR3 has 16 residues. CDR3 sequence: CSVEDPTSGKYNEQFF. DNA of the CDR3: TGCAGCGTTGAAGATCCGACTAGCGGAAAGTACAATGAGCAGTTCTTC.

This sequence joins TRBV20-1 and TRBJ1-2, with no clear D. The CDR3 length is 11 residues. Germline V CDR1 and CDR2: DFQATT, SNEGSKA (reference sequence). V was cut by 4 bases and J by 8 bases, with 11 bases left in between. CDR3 in DNA: TGCAGTGCTATCACTCGGAGCGGCTACACCTTC. Its translation is CSAITRSGYTF.

The genes are TRBV5-1 and TRBJ1-2; the D is unclear. V was clipped by 3 bases and J by 7 bases, with 10 bases between them. Germline V gene data show CDR1 as SGHRS and CDR2 as YFSETQ. The CDR3 is 12 amino acids. The CDR3 is CASSSYNRGYTF. The CDR3 DNA follows: TGCGCCAGCAGCTCATACAACCGTGGCTACACCTTC.

V usage is TRBV29-1 and J usage is TRBJ2-1; 8 positions agree with TRBD1. The junction had 18 bases not matched to a gene; V was cut back by 4 bases and J by 1 base. Per the germline V gene, CDR1 is SQVTM and CDR2 is ANQGSEA. The length of the CDR3 is 19 residues. The CDR3 region is CSVAGTGDIGKGSYNEQFF. The CDR3 DNA follows: TGCAGCGTTGCGGGGACAGGAGATATAGGGAAAGGATCCTACAATGAGCAGTTCTTC.

The chain recombines TRBV9 with TRBJ2-7; TRBD2 might be the D (5 bases). The V gene's germline CDR1 is SGDLS and CDR2 YYNGEE. V gave up 4 bases and J gave up 0 bases, with 11 bases separating them. The CDR3 totals 14 residues. As DNA, the CDR3 is TGTGCCAGCAGCCCCGGACTTGACTCCTACGAGCAGTACTTC. This sequence encodes CASSPGLDSYEQYF.

The genes are TRBV6-5 and TRBJ1-3, with D possibly matching TRBD1 (6 bases). V was clipped by 5 bases and J by 4 bases, with 12 bases between them. In germline, CDR1 is MNHEY, CDR2 SVGAGI. CDR3 length: 14 residues. This CDR3 reads CASSLQGGGNTIYF. The CDR3 DNA sequence: TGTGCCAGCAGTCTACAGGGAGGGGGAAACACCATATATTTT.

This clone was seen only once. This chain links TRBV6-5 with TRBJ2-7, with 11 bases fitting TRBD1. Germline CDR1 is MNHEY and CDR2 is SVGAGI. V lost 2 bases, J lost 12 bases, and 6 bases stayed unmatched. The CDR3 consists of 13 residues. The CDR3 protein is CASSYGWDRGWYF. The CDR3 DNA sequence: TGTGCCAGCAGTTACGGTTGGGACAGGGGGTGGTACTTC.

V and J are TRBV15 and TRBJ2-2; D remains unclear. Trimming took 6 bases from V and 4 from J, leaving 9 bases between them. Germline CDR1 is LNHNV and CDR2 is YYDKDF (reference sequence). CDR3 size: 13 residues. The CDR3 DNA reads TGTGCCACCAGTTACTTCGGCACCGGGGAGCTGTTTTTT. Amino acid sequence: CATSYFGTGELFF.

This chain links TRBV2 with TRBJ1-2; possible D gene TRBD1, 5 bases. Germline CDR1 reads SNHLY; CDR2 reads FYNNEI. This CDR3 spans 13 amino acids. V lost 5 bases, J lost 5 bases, and 12 bases lay in between. The CDR3 sequence: CASSLTEVYGYTF. The CDR3 region has the DNA TGTGCCAGCAGTCTGACAGAGGTATATGGCTACACCTTC.

V and J are TRBV9 and TRBJ2-1; TRBD2 matches 12 bases. CDR1 and CDR2 from the germline V gene are SGDLS and YYNGEE. Trimming cost V 0 bases and J 6 bases; bases outside gene matches: 4. The CDR3 loop spans 16 amino acids. CDR3 residues: CASSVATSGGPNEQFF. The CDR3 DNA is TGTGCCAGCAGCGTAGCAACTAGCGGGGGGCCCAATGAGCAGTTCTTC. Together with reference TRBV9 and TRBJ2-1, the CDR3 gives the full variable domain: DSGVTQTPKHLITATGQRVTLRCSPRSGDLSVYWYQQSLDQGLQFLIQYYNGEERAKGNILERFSAQQFPDLHSELNLSSLELGDSALYFCASSVATSGGPNEQFFGPGTRLTVL.

V and J are TRBV12-3 or TRBV12-4 and TRBJ1-1; maybe TRBD1 (5 bases). The V end was cut by 6 bases, the J end by 2 bases, with 10 bases between. The CDR3 runs 13 residues. The CDR3 bases are TGTGCCAGCAGCCGCAGGGATAACACTGAAGCTTTCTTT. Translating gives CASSRRDNTEAFF.

The chain combines TRBV24-1 with TRBJ2-5; 15 bases are shared with TRBD2. V trimming: 6 bases; J trimming: 2 bases; junction bases outside the gene matches: 6. Germline V gene data show CDR1 as KGHDR and CDR2 as SFDVKD. This CDR3 spans 17 amino acids. The CDR3 spells CATSTPGLAGGQETQYF. CDR3 DNA sequence: TGTGCCACCAGTACCCCCGGACTAGCGGGGGGGCAAGAGACCCAGTACTTC.

The V call is TRBV24-1, the J call TRBJ1-3; TRBD1 aligns across 7 bases. After removal of 7 bases from V and 4 bases from J, the junction contained 12 bases not matched to a gene. The CDR3 sequence is 16 residues long. CDR1 is KGHDR and CDR2 is SFDVKD in the germline V gene. CDR3 residues: CATRPPGQSRGNTIYF. In DNA form, the CDR3 reads TGTGCCACCAGACCACCGGGACAGTCTAGGGGAAACACCATATATTTT.

This clone was seen a handful of times. The junction and the germline gene differ at one end; a read error may be behind it. The chain combines TRBV5-1 with TRBJ2-7; D gene unclear. The CDR3 contains 10 residues. In germline, CDR1 is SGHRS, CDR2 YFSETQ. The CDR3 loop is CASSRQTEDF. In DNA, the CDR3 is TGCGCCAGCAGTCGGCAGACTGAGGACTTC.

The chain joins TRBV7-8 to TRBJ1-1; no clear D gene. The CDR3 runs to 15 residues. The V end lost 4 bases, the J end lost 4 bases, and 16 bases lay between the germline ends. Germline assignment: CDR1 SGHVS and CDR2 FQNEAQ. CDR3 residues: CASSYLRGLGTEAFF. In DNA form, the CDR3 reads TGTGCCAGCAGCTACTTACGGGGATTGGGCACTGAAGCTTTCTTT.

This clone came up a few times. The V and J genes are TRBV3-1 (or the pseudogene TRBV3-2) and TRBJ1-1; the D gene is possibly TRBD1 (5 bases). The CDR3 is 14 residues long. CDR1 is LGHDT and CDR2 is YNNKEL in the germline V gene (reference sequence). Trimming took 1 base from V and 4 from J, leaving 10 bases between them. The CDR3 region is CASSQVGGSTEAFF. DNA of the CDR3: TGTGCCAGCAGCCAAGTGGGGGGGAGCACTGAAGCTTTCTTT.

This sequence joins TRBV6-1 and TRBJ1-2, with TRBD1 as a possible D gene (5 bases). CDR1 is MNHNS, CDR2 SASEGT, per germline. The ends were cut back, 2 bases at V and 6 bases at J, with 16 bases in the middle. The CDR3 runs 15 residues. CDR3 protein: CASSEYMEGYDGYTF. The DNA for the CDR3 is TGTGCCAGCAGTGAATATATGGAGGGGTATGATGGCTACACCTTC.

The chain is built from TRBV9 and TRBJ2-7; 9 bases are shared with TRBD1. Trimming took 3 bases from V and 6 from J; bases not matched to a gene: 10. CDR3 length: 15 residues. Germline CDR1 reads SGDLS; CDR2 reads YYNGEE. CDR3 nucleotide sequence: TGTGCCAGCAGCGCGACCGGGACAGGGAGGCCCGAGCAGTACTTC. This gives the protein CASSATGTGRPEQYF.

The chain combines TRBV5-4 with TRBJ1-6; D might be TRBD1 (6 bases). Per germline, CDR1 SGHNT and CDR2 YYREEE (reference sequence). Trimming stripped 3 bases from V and 8 bases from J, with 12 bases between. This CDR3 contains 14 residues. CDR3 protein: CASSSGQSDSPLHF. For the CDR3, the DNA is TGTGCCAGCAGCTCGGGACAATCAGATTCACCCCTCCACTTT.

The chain uses TRBV4-3 and TRBJ1-2, with D maybe TRBD1 (6 bases). The CDR3 contains 15 residues. The ends were cut back, 0 bases at V and 6 bases at J, with 14 bases in the middle. Germline values: CDR1 LGHNA, CDR2 YSLEER. The CDR3 is CASSQDRGWRDGYTF. DNA of the CDR3: TGCGCCAGCAGCCAAGATAGGGGGTGGCGTGATGGCTACACCTTC.

The chain joins TRBV19 to TRBJ2-1; TRBD2 matches 7 bases. Unmatched junction bases numbered 7, after V lost 3 bases and J lost 5 bases. The CDR3 runs to 15 residues. Per the germline V gene, CDR1 is LNHDA and CDR2 is SQIVND (reference sequence). CDR3 region: CASSISGGSNNEQFF. For the CDR3, the DNA is TGTGCCAGTAGTATCTCTGGCGGGAGTAACAATGAGCAGTTCTTC.

This clone was picked up a small number of times. The chain has TRBV30 and TRBJ1-3, with 10 bases identical to TRBD1. The CDR3 runs to 17 residues. Germline V gives CDR1 GTSNPN, CDR2 SVGIG (reference sequence). After removal of 5 bases from V and 0 bases from J, the junction contained 10 bases not matched to a gene. CDR3 coding DNA: TGTGCCTGGGGGTCGACGGGACAGGGGTACTCTGGAAACACCATATATTTT. Translated, it gives CAWGSTGQGYSGNTIYF.

V and J are TRBV6-5 and TRBJ1-6; 7 positions match TRBD1. Trimming took 6 bases from V and 0 from J; bases not matched to a gene: 2. The germline gives CDR1 MNHEY, CDR2 SVGAGI. The CDR3 spans 15 residues. This CDR3 is CASRRDSSYNSPLHF. CDR3 coding DNA: TGTGCCAGCAGGCGGGACAGCTCCTATAATTCACCCCTCCACTTT.

This clone turned up a few times. The CDR3 reads CASSLGSVYEQYF. The CDR3 DNA reads as TGTGCCAGCAGCTTAGGTAGCGTCTACGAGCAGTACTTC. The chain employs TRBV7-6 and TRBJ2-7, with D possibly matching TRBD2 (5 bases). CDR1 and CDR2 (germline): SGHVS, FNYEAQ. The CDR3 is 13 residues long. Trimming removed 1 base at V and 3 bases at J, with 7 bases between.

V and J are TRBV15 and TRBJ1-1; perhaps TRBD1 as D (5 bases). CDR1 LNHNV and CDR2 YYDKDF come from the germline V gene (reference sequence). V lost 0 bases and J 3 bases, leaving 11 bases between the germline ends. CDR3 length: 15 residues. CDR3 coding DNA: TGTGCCACCAGCAGAGAGGCCGGAGGGGACACTGAAGCTTTCTTT. This sequence encodes CATSREAGGDTEAFF.

CDR3 protein: CASSLSDRGPGYTF. DNA of the CDR3: TGTGCCAGCAGCTTAAGCGACAGGGGGCCCGGCTACACCTTC. The gene calls are TRBV11-2 and TRBJ1-2; 10 nucleotides align to TRBD1. The trim removed 2 bases at V and 8 bases at J, leaving 5 bases unmatched. The CDR3 is 14 residues long. In germline, CDR1 is SGHAT, CDR2 FQNNGV.

The rearrangement uses TRBV10-1 and TRBJ1-2; 10 bases are shared with TRBD1. There are 13 residues in the CDR3. J was trimmed by 8 bases and V by 7 bases; bases with no gene match: 7. Germline V CDR1 and CDR2: WNHNN, SYGVQD (reference sequence). CDR3 sequence reads: CASTRQGARGYTF. CDR3 in DNA: TGCGCCAGCACCAGACAGGGGGCAAGGGGCTACACCTTC.

The chain carries TRBV2 and TRBJ1-1; TRBD1 aligns across 8 bases. Germline V gene lookup returns CDR1 SNHLY and CDR2 FYNNEI. V dropped 2 bases and J dropped 4; count of bases not matched to a gene: 3. The CDR3 extends over 14 amino acids. The CDR3 spells CASSELQGATEAFF. CDR3 DNA: TGTGCCAGCAGTGAATTGCAGGGGGCCACTGAAGCTTTCTTT.

The chain links TRBV10-3 to TRBJ1-4, with 7 bases fitting TRBD1. V trimming: 0 bases; J trimming: 8 bases; junction bases outside the gene matches: 6. The CDR3 is 15 residues long. The V gene's germline CDR1 is ENHRY and CDR2 SYGVKD. The CDR3 coding sequence is TGTGCCATCAGTGAGTCTGTAGGGGGCCAGGAAAAACTGTTTTTT. Amino acids: CAISESVGGQEKLFF.

The V gene is TRBV20-1, the J gene TRBJ2-5; a possible D gene is TRBD1 (5 bases). Germline CDR1 DFQATT, CDR2 SNEGSKA (reference sequence). The CDR3 runs to 14 residues. V was pared by 3 bases and J by 7 bases, with 18 bases between. DNA of the CDR3: TGCAGTGCTAGTGGCGGACAAGTCCCCGGGACCCAGTACTTC. It codes for CSASGGQVPGTQYF.